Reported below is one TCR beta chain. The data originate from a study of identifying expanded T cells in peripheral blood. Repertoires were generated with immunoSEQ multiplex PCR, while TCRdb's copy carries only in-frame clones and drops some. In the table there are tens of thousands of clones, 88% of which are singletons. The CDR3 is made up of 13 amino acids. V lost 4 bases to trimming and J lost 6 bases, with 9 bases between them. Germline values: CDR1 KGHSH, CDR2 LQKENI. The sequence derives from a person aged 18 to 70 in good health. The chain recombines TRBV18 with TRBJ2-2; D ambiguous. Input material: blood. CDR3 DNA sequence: TGTGCCAGCTCACAAACCCCCTCCGGGGAGCTGTTTTTT. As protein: CASSQTPSGELFF.